A single T cell receptor (beta chain) is shown here with its context. Its antigen is undetermined. Generated by immunoSEQ multiplex PCR, the TCRdb table keeps only in-frame clones and is missing some. The table has about 77,000 clones, less than 90% seen once. The data originate from a study of OX40 agonist ivuxolimab in advanced cancers. Study as a whole: Treatment of patients was with ivuxolimab, an agonistic anti-OX40 (CD134) antibody. Study-wide results and limits: Blood T cells, both CD4+ and CD8+, expanded clonally by week 6 at 0.1 to 3.0 mg/kg. CD8+ T cells showed, on average, more clonal expansion than CD4+ cells.

Germline loops: CDR1 SGHTA, CDR2 FQGNSA. CDR3 length: 13 amino acids. V shed 3 bases and J shed 4 bases, with 9 bases lying between them. The origin of this receptor is an adult with an advanced solid tumor such as melanoma, head and neck, liver or kidney cancer. The starting material was CD4+ or CD8+ T cells sorted from blood, obtained in a trial of the OX40 agonist ivuxolimab. The chain uses TRBV7-2 and TRBJ1-2, with D unclear. CDR3 amino acids: CASSLATSYGYTF. Written as DNA, the CDR3 is TGTGCCAGCAGCTTGGCCACTAGCTATGGCTACACCTTC.